This record covers a single TCR beta chain. Its antigen remains unidentified. These data originate in a study of cytomegalovirus exposure and HLA in healthy donors. Across the whole study: Drawn from HLA-typed donors, 83 million or so unique TCRs were held in an early data release.

The junction had 3 bases not matched to a gene; V was cut back by 3 bases and J by 1 base. Germline V gene lookup returns CDR1 LNHDA and CDR2 SQIVND (reference sequence). The CDR3 is made up of 15 amino acids. 13 Jbeta primers and 60 Vbeta primers were used for the PCR. Generated by immunoSEQ multiplex PCR, the TCRdb table keeps only in-frame clones and is missing some. The table lists about 150,000 clones, 80% to 90% of them singletons. Study-wide findings and caveats: Later on, analysis showed that most CMV-associated TCR beta chains appeared to be HLA-restricted. Investigators reported 150 to 200 TCR beta chains as tied to cytomegalovirus. As was reported, the HLA-A and HLA-B alleles of most subjects were accurately predicted from TCR beta sequences.

Specimen: PBMCs. The chain recombines TRBV19 with TRBJ2-1; 7 bases fit TRBD2. The clonotype comes from a middle-aged woman in good health and CMV-seropositive. The CDR3 DNA reads as TGTGCCAGTAGTATTCCTAGCGGATCCTACAATGAGCAGTTCTTC. It translates to CASSIPSGSYNEQFF.